These 23 T cell receptor beta chains were all obtained from the same sample, sequenced in a study of blood T cell repertoires in COVID-19. The protocol was immunoSEQ multiplex PCR, while the TCRdb copy is restricted to in-frame clones and leaves out a portion. The sample holds just over 250,000 clones, around 87% seen once. The specimen was peripheral blood. The source is a woman aged 50 to 65 with acute or convalescent COVID-19.

This chain uses TRBV29-1 with TRBJ2-1; 15 positions agree with TRBD2. The CDR3 is made up of 15 amino acids. Germline V gene sequence: CDR1 SQVTM, CDR2 ANQGSEA. The V gene end was trimmed by 4 bases and the J gene end by 5 bases; junction bases not matched to a gene: 3. The CDR3 protein is CSVGTSGRVHNEQFF. CDR3 DNA: TGCAGCGTTGGGACTAGCGGGAGGGTACACAATGAGCAGTTCTTC.

V gene TRBV28 combines with J gene TRBJ2-7, with 14 nucleotides matching TRBD2. The V gene's germline CDR1 is MDHEN and CDR2 SYDVKM. The V and J ends lost 6 bases and 3 bases, in that order; junction bases with no gene match: 7. The CDR3 is made up of 16 amino acids. CDR3 sequence reads: CASSRPGTSGSYEQYF. For the CDR3, the DNA is TGTGCCAGCAGCCGACCCGGGACTAGCGGGAGCTACGAGCAGTACTTC.

The chain employs TRBV20-1 and TRBJ1-1, with a weak D call TRBD1 (6 bases). Trimming stripped 6 bases from V and 8 bases from J, with 13 bases between. The germline CDR1 and CDR2 sequences are DFQATT and SNEGSKA (reference sequence). The CDR3 loop spans 11 amino acids. The CDR3 is CSARDITEAFF. As DNA, the CDR3 is TGCAGTGCGAGGGACATCACCGAAGCTTTCTTT.

The V gene is TRBV24-1, the J gene TRBJ2-2; TRBD1 might be the D (6 bases). CDR3 length: 13 residues. V shed 8 bases and J shed 5 bases, with 11 bases lying between them. Looked up from germline, CDR1 is KGHDR and CDR2 is SFDVKD. CDR3 bases: TGTGCCACCACCAGGGGTGGGACCGGGGAGCTGTTTTTT. Its protein product is CATTRGGTGELFF.

The V and J genes are TRBV5-8 and TRBJ2-2; a weak D match, TRBD1 (5 bases). This CDR3 comprises 14 residues. The V end lost 1 base, the J end lost 7 bases, and 11 bases lay between the germline ends. Looked up from germline, CDR1 is SGHTS and CDR2 is YDEGEE. CDR3 loop: CASSLPGFDGELFF. Written as DNA, the CDR3 is TGTGCCAGCAGCTTGCCAGGGTTCGACGGGGAGCTGTTTTTT.

V and J are TRBV28 and TRBJ2-7; 9 bases map to TRBD1. Trimming removed 7 bases from V and 6 bases from J; junction bases left unmatched: 7. The CDR3 runs 13 residues. Germline V CDR1 and CDR2: MDHEN, SYDVKM. This chain's CDR3 is CASIRTGVGEQYF. The CDR3, as DNA: TGTGCCAGCATTCGGACAGGGGTCGGCGAGCAGTACTTC. Combining the CDR3 with reference TRBV28 and TRBJ2-7 gives the whole variable domain DVKVTQSSRYLVKRTGEKVFLECVQDMDHENMFWYRQDPGLGLRLIYFSYDVKMKEKGDIPEGYSVSREKKERFSLILESASTNQTSMYLCASIRTGVGEQYFGPGTRLTVT.

This clone was counted once. The chain carries TRBV28 and TRBJ2-4; TRBD1 is a possible D gene (5 bases). V lost 4 bases and J 7 bases, leaving 11 bases between the germline ends. Looked up from germline, CDR1 is MDHEN and CDR2 is SYDVKM. This CDR3 is 13 amino acids long. CDR3 sequence reads: CASSSQGVNIQYF. DNA of the CDR3: TGTGCCAGCAGTTCACAAGGGGTGAACATTCAGTACTTC.

The chain has TRBV14 and TRBJ2-3; D is unresolved. Germline CDR1 is SGHDN and CDR2 is FVKESK. The V end was cut by 3 bases, the J end by 2 bases, with 12 bases between. There are 15 residues in the CDR3. The CDR3 DNA sequence: TGTGCCAGCAGCCAGTGGCAGGCGACCACAGATACGCAGTATTTT. Protein: CASSQWQATTDTQYF.

This chain joins TRBV5-1 and TRBJ2-7; a possible D gene is TRBD1 (6 bases). Deletions cut 2 bases from V and 2 bases from J, with 17 bases between. The CDR3 loop spans 16 amino acids. CDR1 is SGHRS and CDR2 is YFSETQ in the germline V gene. The CDR3 nucleotides are TGCGCCAGCAGCTTTTGGACAGATCATTCGACCTACGAGCAGTACTTC. The encoded protein is CASSFWTDHSTYEQYF.

The chain uses TRBV18 and TRBJ1-1, with D perhaps TRBD1 (5 bases). The CDR3 loop spans 13 amino acids. V dropped 6 bases and J dropped 2 bases, with 10 bases sitting between them. Germline V lookup: CDR1 KGHSH, CDR2 LQKENI. For the CDR3, the DNA is TGTGCCAGCTCTCCTCAGGGAAACACTGAAGCTTTCTTT. Its translation is CASSPQGNTEAFF.

The rearrangement links TRBV10-2 to TRBJ2-5; D not certain. V lost 2 bases, J lost 4 bases, and 8 bases lay in between. CDR3 length: 13 amino acids. Germline V gene lookup returns CDR1 WSHSY and CDR2 SAAADI. The CDR3 bases are TGCGCCAGCAGTGAGGTACCCGGAGAGACCCAGTACTTC. Protein product: CASSEVPGETQYF.

The chain uses TRBV19 and TRBJ2-1; 7 nucleotides match TRBD1. Germline CDR1 LNHDA, CDR2 SQIVND (reference sequence). V trimming: 1 base; J trimming: 2 bases; junction bases outside the gene matches: 2. CDR3 length equals 15 residues. Here the CDR3 reads CASSIGQGAYNEQFF. In DNA, the CDR3 is TGTGCCAGTAGTATAGGGCAGGGGGCCTACAATGAGCAGTTCTTC.

The chain links TRBV5-4 to TRBJ2-7, with 9 bases aligning to TRBD2. This CDR3 comprises 14 residues. Trimming took 0 bases from V and 7 from J; bases not matched to a gene: 5. CDR1 and CDR2 (germline): SGHNT, YYREEE (reference sequence). The CDR3 coding sequence is TGTGCCAGCAGCTTGGTGGCGGGAGGGCGAGAGCAGTACTTC. It yields the protein CASSLVAGGREQYF.

The V and J genes are TRBV5-1 and TRBJ2-1; 13 bases match TRBD2. This CDR3 has 15 amino acids. The ends lost 3 bases at V and 9 bases at J; junction bases unmatched: 6. From germline, CDR1 is SGHRS and CDR2 YFSETQ. This CDR3 is CASSYGTSGNGEQFF. CDR3 sequence (DNA): TGCGCCAGCAGCTACGGGACTAGCGGGAATGGTGAGCAGTTCTTC.

V and J are TRBV10-3 and TRBJ1-1; D is unresolved. The CDR3 consists of 13 residues. V was shortened by 3 bases and J by 5 bases, with 10 bases between the two germline ends. CDR1 is ENHRY, CDR2 SYGVKD, per germline. CDR3 in amino acids: CAISDSTGTEAFF. DNA for the CDR3: TGTGCCATCAGTGATTCTACGGGAACTGAAGCTTTCTTT.

V and J are TRBV7-9 and TRBJ2-7, with TRBD2 matching 9 bases. CDR1 SEHNR and CDR2 FQNEAQ come from the germline V gene (reference sequence). The CDR3 is 12 amino acids. V gave up 8 bases and J gave up 4 bases; unmatched junction bases: 3. The CDR3 region has the DNA TGTGCCAGCTTAGCGGGAGATTACGAGCAGTACTTC. Protein: CASLAGDYEQYF.

This clone was recorded a few times. This chain uses TRBV7-9 with TRBJ1-6; D is ambiguous. Germline lookup yields CDR1 SEHNR and CDR2 FQNEAQ (reference sequence). The CDR3 sequence is 15 residues long. The V end was cut by 4 bases, the J end by 10 bases, with 17 bases between. The CDR3 loop is CASSSNGERRSPLHF. CDR3 nucleotides: TGTGCCAGCAGCTCCAATGGGGAGAGGCGGTCACCCCTCCACTTT.

The chain is built from TRBV7-2 and TRBJ2-2; TRBD1 agrees at 7 bases. The V gene end was trimmed by 5 bases and the J gene end by 8 bases; junction bases not matched to a gene: 14. The CDR3 runs 16 residues. Germline lookup yields CDR1 SGHTA and CDR2 FQGNSA. The CDR3 nucleotides read TGTGCCAGCAGCATACAGACAGGGAGCGCGTCAGGGGAGCTGTTTTTT. Encoded protein: CASSIQTGSASGELFF. The complete variable domain, with remaining parts taken from reference TRBV7-2 and TRBJ2-2, reads GAGVSQSPSNKVTEKGKDVELRCDPISGHTALYWYRQSLGQGLEFLIYFQGNSAPDKSGLPSDRFSAERTGGSVSTLTIQRTQQEDSAVYLCASSIQTGSASGELFFGEGSRLTVL.

V is TRBV27 and J is TRBJ1-1; D ambiguous. This CDR3 comprises 13 residues. The V end lost 3 bases, the J end lost 2 bases, and 7 bases lay between the germline ends. Germline CDR1 reads MNHEY; CDR2 reads SMNVEV (reference sequence). This CDR3 reads CASSFRGNTEAFF. CDR3 DNA sequence: TGTGCCAGCAGTTTTCGGGGAAACACTGAAGCTTTCTTT.

The genes are TRBV19 and TRBJ2-3; 12 bases match TRBD2. Germline-derived CDR1 and CDR2 are LNHDA and SQIVND (reference sequence). V was clipped by 5 bases and J by 5 bases; unmatched bases: 8. CDR3 length equals 16 residues. The CDR3: CASSPRTSGKGDTQYF. The CDR3 DNA is TGTGCCAGTAGTCCTCGGACTAGCGGGAAGGGAGATACGCAGTATTTT. Using reference TRBV19 and TRBJ2-3 for the parts outside the CDR3, the full variable domain is DGGITQSPKYLFRKEGQNVTLSCEQNLNHDAMYWYRQDPGQGLRLIYYSQIVNDFQKGDIAEGYSVSREKKESFPLTVTSAQKNPTAFYLCASSPRTSGKGDTQYFGPGTRLTVL.

The chain employs TRBV12-5 and TRBJ2-1; 9 nucleotides match TRBD2. The CDR3 is 15 residues long. Germline lookup yields CDR1 LGHNT and CDR2 FRNRAP. V lost 0 bases, J lost 7 bases, and 4 bases stayed unmatched. The CDR3 reads CASGLVPSGKNEQFF. The DNA for the CDR3 is TGTGCTAGTGGTTTGGTACCTAGCGGGAAGAATGAGCAGTTCTTC.

J is TRBJ1-4 and V is TRBV4-2, with 9 bases fitting TRBD1. Germline V gives CDR1 LGHNA, CDR2 YNFKEQ. With 4 bases clipped from V and 6 bases from J, the junction kept 6 bases outside the gene matches. The CDR3 has 15 residues. CDR3 bases: TGTGCCAGCAGCCCGACGACAGGGGGGGATGAAAAACTGTTTTTT. Translation: CASSPTTGGDEKLFF.

A single count supports this clone. The chain employs TRBV7-2 and TRBJ1-5; unclear D gene. Germline CDR1 SGHTA, CDR2 FQGNSA. V was trimmed by 3 bases and J by 7 bases, leaving 13 bases between them. This CDR3 comprises 14 residues. Here the CDR3 DNA reads TGTGCCAGCAGCTTCAGTGCACCCGTCCAGCCCCAGCATTTT. Protein product: CASSFSAPVQPQHF.